This TCR beta chain came from a study of blood T cell repertoires in COVID-19. On the study more broadly: Acute and convalescent COVID-19 specimens originated in the United States, Italy and Spain.

Generated by immunoSEQ multiplex PCR, the TCRdb table keeps only in-frame clones and is missing some. The sample has 300,000 to 500,000 clones; 70% to 90% are singletons. The CDR3 extends over 15 amino acids. CDR1 is MNHEY, CDR2 SVGAGI, per germline. The V gene end was trimmed by 6 bases and the J gene end by 5 bases; junction bases not matched to a gene: 6. Categorization into cohorts depended on clinical history that participants reported. This TCR came from a woman between 40 and 50 years old with acute COVID-19. Sequenced sample: PBMCs or T cells enriched from blood (not recorded which). This chain uses TRBV6-5 with TRBJ2-1, with TRBD2 matching 11 bases. CDR3 protein: CASSILAGGNNEQFF. As DNA, the CDR3 is TGTGCCAGCAGCATTCTAGCGGGGGGCAACAATGAGCAGTTCTTC.